One and the same sample provided the 19 T cell receptor beta chains below, sequenced in a study of blood T cell repertoires in COVID-19. Libraries were prepared by immunoSEQ multiplex PCR; TCRdb keeps only in-frame clonotypes and omits some of them. In the table there are fewer than 25,000 clones, 90% of which are singletons. The source material was peripheral blood. These receptors were obtained from a man in his 70s with acute or convalescent COVID-19.

The rearrangement joins TRBV19 to TRBJ1-4, with D hard to call. Germline assignment: CDR1 LNHDA and CDR2 SQIVND (reference sequence). The V and J ends lost 11 bases and 7 bases respectively, with 17 bases between them. CDR3 length: 13 residues. CDR3 coding DNA: TGTGCCTCCAGCAGCCCAGGAGGTGAAAAACTGTTTTTT. Translated: CASSSPGGEKLFF.

The table lists this clone with a count of one. This chain joins TRBV7-2 and TRBJ1-2; D uncertain. This CDR3 is 14 amino acids long. V lost 1 base to trimming and J lost 8 bases, with 14 bases between them. Per germline, CDR1 SGHTA and CDR2 FQGNSA. The CDR3 nucleotides are TGTGCCAGCAGCTTAGAATCGGGTACTGGGGGCTACACCTTC. Protein: CASSLESGTGGYTF.

The CDR3 DNA is TGTGCCAGCAGTTTAGAGAGTCTAGCGGAAAGGTACGAGCAGTACTTC. Amino acids: CASSLESLAERYEQYF. The chain uses TRBV28 and TRBJ2-7, with TRBD2 identical over 7 bases. Trimming cost V 2 bases and J 4 bases; bases outside gene matches: 11. CDR3 length equals 16 residues. Germline V gives CDR1 MDHEN, CDR2 SYDVKM.

In its sample, this clone was seen once. The chain joins TRBV19 to TRBJ2-2; no clear D gene. CDR1 and CDR2 (germline): LNHDA, SQIVND (reference sequence). The V and J ends lost 7 bases and 6 bases respectively, with 9 bases between them. The CDR3 spans 12 residues. The CDR3 sequence is CASTFGAGELFF. The CDR3 DNA is TGTGCCAGTACCTTCGGTGCCGGGGAGCTGTTTTTT.

This clone has a single count. The chain has TRBV28 and TRBJ1-4; a weak D match, TRBD1 (6 bases). This CDR3 comprises 16 residues. Trimming removed 5 bases from V and 0 bases from J, with 13 bases in between. Germline lookup yields CDR1 MDHEN and CDR2 SYDVKM. CDR3 DNA: TGTGCCAGCAGTGGAACGGACAGACCAACTAATGAAAAACTGTTTTTT. This codes for CASSGTDRPTNEKLFF.

The chain joins TRBV3-1 (or the pseudogene TRBV3-2) to TRBJ1-3; perhaps TRBD1 as D (5 bases). CDR1 LGHDT and CDR2 YNNKEL come from the germline V gene (reference sequence). The CDR3 contains 13 residues. V was pared by 1 base and J by 7 bases, with 8 bases between. The DNA of the CDR3 is TGTGCCAGCAGCCAAGGTCGGGGGAACACCATATATTTT. Protein: CASSQGRGNTIYF.

V and J are TRBV27 and TRBJ1-1; 9 bases agree with TRBD1. Trimming removed 5 bases from V and 4 bases from J; junction bases left unmatched: 14. CDR1 is MNHEY and CDR2 is SMNVEV in the germline V gene (reference sequence). This CDR3 has 17 residues. The CDR3 sequence is CASSAGTGSRLFTEAFF. DNA of the CDR3: TGTGCCAGCAGTGCCGGGACAGGGTCGAGGTTATTCACTGAAGCTTTCTTT.

The chain combines TRBV28 with TRBJ1-2; tentatively, D is TRBD1 (6 bases). This CDR3 contains 16 residues. The germline V and J ends were trimmed by 5 bases and 7 bases, with 23 bases remaining between them. CDR1 is MDHEN, CDR2 SYDVKM, per germline. CDR3 loop: CASSPGGGGRLGGYTF. The CDR3 coding sequence is TGTGCCAGCAGTCCCGGGGGGGGCGGACGTCTCGGTGGCTACACCTTC.

The gene calls are TRBV2 and TRBJ2-1; 11 bases agree with TRBD2. Germline values: CDR1 SNHLY, CDR2 FYNNEI. With V trimmed by 6 bases and J by 7 bases, 5 bases remained unmatched. The CDR3 consists of 14 residues. The CDR3 DNA is TGTGCCAGCAGGGTAGCGGGAGGGCCGAATGAGCAGTTCTTC. It specifies CASRVAGGPNEQFF.

This clone was seen only once. The chain has TRBV4-1 and TRBJ1-6; the D is unclear. The germline V and J ends were trimmed by 1 base and 7 bases, with 11 bases remaining between them. Germline V gives CDR1 MGHRA, CDR2 YSYEKL. The CDR3 runs to 15 residues. CDR3: CASSQGAGRNSPLHF. In DNA, the CDR3 is TGCGCCAGCAGCCAAGGTGCCGGGAGAAATTCACCCCTCCACTTT.

This chain connects TRBV24-1 to TRBJ2-1, with 7 bases lining up with TRBD2. Germline V gene lookup returns CDR1 KGHDR and CDR2 SFDVKD. The V segment lost 4 bases and the J segment 7 bases; nucleotides outside the gene matches: 6. This CDR3 has 14 amino acids. CDR3: CATSDSWTRNEQFF. CDR3 sequence (DNA): TGTGCCACCAGTGACTCTTGGACTAGGAATGAGCAGTTCTTC.

The genes are TRBV2 and TRBJ1-6; 7 bases fit TRBD1. This CDR3 comprises 15 residues. Germline values: CDR1 SNHLY, CDR2 FYNNEI. The J segment lost 13 bases and the V segment lost 4 bases, leaving 13 bases of the junction unmatched. CDR3 region: CASSGDRVNSGPLHF. The CDR3 nucleotides are TGTGCCAGCAGTGGAGACAGGGTTAACTCGGGCCCCCTCCACTTT.

V is TRBV19 and J is TRBJ1-2; TRBD1 might be the D (6 bases). The CDR3 loop spans 14 amino acids. Trimming removed 5 bases at V and 3 bases at J, with 13 bases between. Per the germline V gene, CDR1 is LNHDA and CDR2 is SQIVND (reference sequence). The CDR3, as DNA: TGTGCCAGTAGTGAAGACAGGACTCACTATGGCTACACCTTC. Translation gives CASSEDRTHYGYTF.

The rearrangement uses TRBV2 and TRBJ2-7, with TRBD2 matching over 14 bases. The CDR3 runs to 14 residues. Germline assignment: CDR1 SNHLY and CDR2 FYNNEI. Trimming at V came to 6 bases and at J to 12 bases, leaving 10 bases not matched to a gene. This chain's CDR3 is CASRPGTSGGRGYF. Written as DNA, the CDR3 is TGTGCCAGCAGGCCCGGGACTAGCGGGGGCCGGGGGTACTTC.

This chain uses TRBV9 with TRBJ2-2, with a possible D match to TRBD1 (5 bases). V dropped 0 bases and J dropped 3 bases, with 12 bases sitting between them. Germline CDR1 and CDR2: SGDLS and YYNGEE. CDR3 length: 16 residues. The CDR3, as DNA: TGTGCCAGCAGCGTAGGGGCGGACATCTACACCGGGGAGCTGTTTTTT. It is translated as CASSVGADIYTGELFF.

The J gene is TRBJ2-2, the V gene TRBV7-9; TRBD1 aligns across 9 bases. Trimming cost V 6 bases and J 7 bases; bases outside gene matches: 9. The CDR3 is 15 amino acids. In germline, CDR1 is SEHNR, CDR2 FQNEAQ (reference sequence). As DNA, the CDR3 is TGTGCCAGCAGTTCAGGACAGGGGTCGGGCGGGGAGCTGTTTTTT. Amino acid sequence: CASSSGQGSGGELFF.

V usage is TRBV7-2 and J usage is TRBJ2-7, with D possibly TRBD2 on 6 matching bases. V gave up 5 bases and J gave up 0 bases, with 20 bases separating them. The CDR3 is 17 residues long. Germline V gives CDR1 SGHTA, CDR2 FQGNSA. In DNA form, the CDR3 reads TGTGCCAGCAGCGAGGAGCTGACTTGGAGGGGCTCCTACGAGCAGTACTTC. Residues: CASSEELTWRGSYEQYF.

The CDR3 DNA reads as TGTGCCACCCGCCGGGGGAGCTCCTACGAGCAGTACTTC. As protein: CATRRGSSYEQYF. J is TRBJ2-7 and V is TRBV6-5; D might be TRBD2 (6 bases). Trimming took off 10 bases at V and 0 bases at J, with 13 bases between the two ends. This CDR3 comprises 13 residues. From germline, CDR1 is MNHEY and CDR2 SVGAGI.

The chain couples TRBV10-3 to TRBJ2-2; 7 bases line up with TRBD2. The CDR3 runs to 15 residues. Germline V lookup: CDR1 ENHRY, CDR2 SYGVKD. V shed 6 bases and J 6 bases; nucleotides not matched to a gene: 10. The CDR3 DNA is TGTGCCATCAGCATAGCGGGTGGTTCCGCCGGGGAGCTGTTTTTT. It translates to CAISIAGGSAGELFF.